Each of the 5 T cell receptor beta chains below was sequenced from the same sample in a study of CD8+CD57+ T cells in acquired aplastic anemia. It was genomic DNA that served as the template for profiling TCR beta VDJ and CDR3. TCRdb re-called the reads through MiXCR, storing one row per CDR3 protein. This table holds 180,000 or so distinct CDR3 sequences, 45% to 50% found once. Sequencing input: sorted CD4+, CD8+, or CD8+CD57+ T cells (not recorded which) from PBMCs. The receptors stem from a human donor in good health.

There are a few counts of this clonotype. The V call is TRBV18, the J call TRBJ2-1; TRBD2 is a possible D gene (5 bases). From germline, CDR1 is KGHSH and CDR2 LQKENI. Trimming stripped 6 bases from V and 8 bases from J, with 11 bases between. The CDR3 consists of 12 residues. The DNA of the CDR3 is TGTGCCAGCTCGCCCACTAGAGATGAGCAGTTCTTC. It specifies CASSPTRDEQFF. The complete variable domain, with remaining parts taken from reference TRBV18 and TRBJ2-1, reads NAGVMQNPRHLVRRRGQEARLRCSPMKGHSHVYWYRQLPEEGLKFMVYLQKENIIDESGMPKERFSAEFPKEGPSILRIQQVVRGDSAAYFCASSPTRDEQFFGPGTRLTVL.

The V call is TRBV15, the J call TRBJ2-5; 8 bases fit TRBD1. The V gene end was trimmed by 0 bases and the J gene end by 5 bases; junction bases not matched to a gene: 8. This CDR3 spans 16 amino acids. The germline V gene encodes CDR1 LNHNV and CDR2 YYDKDF (reference sequence). The CDR3 DNA reads as TGTGCCACCAGCAGAGAGAGGGCAGGGGGCAAGGAGACCCAGTACTTC. The encoded protein is CATSRERAGGKETQYF.

Details on this clonotype: At one end, the junction sequence differs from germline, possibly due to a read error. The CDR3 DNA follows: TGTGCCAGCAGTTATTTGTCGGGAGCCAGAGACTACGGGCAGTACTTC. Its protein product is CASSYLSGARDYGQYF. This sequence joins TRBV2 and TRBJ2-7, with D possibly matching TRBD2 (6 bases). The CDR3 loop spans 16 amino acids. Per germline, CDR1 SNHLY and CDR2 FYNNEI.

This clonotype has ten or more counts. The gene calls are TRBV19 and TRBJ2-1, with TRBD1 matching over 7 bases. There are 11 residues in the CDR3. The germline V gene has CDR1 LNHDA and CDR2 SQIVND (reference sequence). CDR3 sequence reads: CATTGYNEQFF. The CDR3 DNA follows: TGTGCAACGACAGGGTACAATGAGCAGTTCTTC. Full variable domain (rest looked up from reference TRBV19 and TRBJ2-1): DGGITQSPKYLFRKEGQNVTLSCEQNLNHDAMYWYRQDPGQGLRLIYYSQIVNDFQKGDIAEGYSVSREKKESFPLTVTSAQKNPTAFYLCATTGYNEQFFGPGTRLTVL.

Regarding this clonotype: A much larger clone is a single base away; this may be a read error. The V call is TRBV5-5, the J call TRBJ2-1, with D maybe TRBD2 (7 bases). V lost 3 bases, J lost 5 bases, and 18 bases lay in between. CDR3 length: 16 amino acids. Per the germline V gene, CDR1 is SGHKS and CDR2 is YYEKEE (reference sequence). CDR3 in amino acids: CASSWGPGRGDNEQFF. CDR3 DNA sequence: TGTGCCAGCAGCTGGGGGCCGGGACGGGGGGACAATGAGCAGTTCTTC.